The T cell receptor beta chain under discussion was sequenced for a study of cytomegalovirus exposure and HLA in healthy donors. In nominal health when sampled, donors likely had unrecorded immune exposures nonetheless. V shed 0 bases, J shed 9 bases, and the junction held 7 bases outside the gene matches. CDR1 is SGDLS and CDR2 is YYNGEE in the germline V gene. The CDR3 length is 16 residues. Amplification used 60 Vbeta primers and 13 Jbeta primers. Data came from immunoSEQ multiplex PCR; TCRdb stores just in-frame clones and leaves some out. This sample has 250,000 to 350,000 clones; roughly 90% occur once, and the top ten carry 4%.

This sequence originates from a man aged 35 to 55 in good health and CMV-seropositive. Sequencing input: PBMCs. The rearrangement links TRBV9 to TRBJ2-1; 12 bases line up with TRBD2. This CDR3 is CASSVVTSGSSGEQFF. The CDR3 nucleotides are TGTGCCAGCAGCGTAGTGACTAGCGGGAGTTCGGGTGAGCAGTTCTTC.